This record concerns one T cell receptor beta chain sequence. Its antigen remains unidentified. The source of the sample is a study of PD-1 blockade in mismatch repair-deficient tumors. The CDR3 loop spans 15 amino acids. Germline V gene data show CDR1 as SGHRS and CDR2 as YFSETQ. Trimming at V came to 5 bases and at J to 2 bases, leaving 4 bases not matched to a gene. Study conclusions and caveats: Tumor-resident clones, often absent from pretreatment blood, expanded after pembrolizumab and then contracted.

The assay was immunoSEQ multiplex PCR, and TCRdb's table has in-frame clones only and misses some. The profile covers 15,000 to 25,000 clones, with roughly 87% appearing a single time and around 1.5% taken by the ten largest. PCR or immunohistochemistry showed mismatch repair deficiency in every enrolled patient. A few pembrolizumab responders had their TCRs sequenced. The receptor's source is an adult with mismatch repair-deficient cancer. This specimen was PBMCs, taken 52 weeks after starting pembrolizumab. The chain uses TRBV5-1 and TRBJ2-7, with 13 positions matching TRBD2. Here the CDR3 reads CASRSGLAGTYEQYF. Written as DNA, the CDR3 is TGCGCCAGCAGATCGGGACTAGCGGGAACCTACGAGCAGTACTTC.